The rows below give T cell receptor beta chains drawn from one sample of a study of human T cells and chemical hapten exposure. From the RACE reads, TCRdb called clonotypes with MiXCR, one entry per CDR3 protein. The sample holds 150,000 to 200,000 distinct CDR3 sequences, about a quarter seen once. The specimen was whole blood, collected in connection with sensitization to the hapten diphenylcyclopropenone (DPC). The source is a woman younger than 30 with alopecia areata. Some clones in this sample may be carry-over from other donors' samples. Both conserved end residues are part of each CDR3. Fields, in order: J gene, V gene, CDR3 protein.

TRBJ2-1	TRBV7-8	CASSLGAGGLNEQFF
TRBJ2-5	TRBV5-1	CASSFGPHRDRAETQYF
TRBJ2-4	TRBV12-3/TRBV12-4	CASSLAVADRDDIQYF
TRBJ2-5	TRBV20-1	CSAVPGWGGETQYF
TRBJ2-7	TRBV9	CASSGRPGQKYEQYF
TRBJ2-1	TRBV6-2/TRBV6-3	CASSPWRTGYNEQFF
TRBJ1-1	TRBV5-1	CASRLGGPNTEAFF
TRBJ2-6	TRBV27	CASSRRVTGANVLTF
TRBJ1-2	TRBV10-3	CAISDPGQADYGYTF
TRBJ1-1	TRBV4-1	CASSYRVGTEAFF
TRBJ2-7	TRBV6-2/TRBV6-3	CASSFAQGAGEQYF
TRBJ1-1	TRBV7-3	CASSLWTGGINTEAFF
TRBJ1-5	TRBV4-3	CASSQDLFHRGQPQHF
TRBJ2-5	TRBV7-2	CASSLGSSRGTAQYF
TRBJ2-1	TRBV10-3	CAISDSGRGNEQFF
TRBJ2-3	TRBV27	CASSSVSTDTQYF
TRBJ2-5	TRBV29-1	CSGNLGETQYF
TRBJ1-4	TRBV7-9	CASSPAGTANEKLFF
TRBJ2-7	TRBV15	CATSRVPGGGYEQYF
TRBJ2-1	TRBV2	CASSPLDEQFF
TRBJ2-4	TRBV2	CASSETGDIQYF
TRBJ2-2	TRBV25-1	CASKISGAATGELFF
TRBJ2-3	TRBV15	CATSKGLGLSVDTQYF
TRBJ2-7	TRBV7-8	CASSPLPGSYEQYF
TRBJ2-7	TRBV3-1	CASSRKSTSSYEQYF
TRBJ2-7	TRBV4-3	CASSQGASSASYEQYF
TRBJ2-7	TRBV4-3	CASSQIEGTSDEQYF
TRBJ2-4	TRBV29-1	CSVTGTAQPGQYF
TRBJ2-7	TRBV7-9	CASSPPGTSGRPSYEQYF
TRBJ2-3	TRBV4-1	CASRSSGGPNTQYF
TRBJ1-2	TRBV29-1	CSVFLYGRYGYTF
TRBJ2-7	TRBV12-3/TRBV12-4	CASSLIGGGEQYF
TRBJ2-1	TRBV6-5	CASSYLTGGSSYNEQFF
TRBJ1-1	TRBV12-3/TRBV12-4	CASSFAGGGTEAFF
TRBJ1-5	TRBV7-2	CASSSYGVEKPQHF
TRBJ1-1	TRBV4-1	CASSQGPGASNTEAFF
TRBJ2-3	TRBV2	CASTSSGATDTQYF
TRBJ2-2	TRBV18	CASSPLRLGNTGELFF
TRBJ1-1	TRBV10-3	CAIRSGQGVRNTEAFF
TRBJ2-7	TRBV7-9	CASNTIGPGGYEQYF
TRBJ2-5	TRBV7-2	CASRRGGGETQYF
TRBJ2-7	TRBV5-4	CASSLVAGVSSYEQYF
TRBJ1-1	TRBV7-8	CASSLDRGQTTEAFF
TRBJ2-2	TRBV19	CASSIPGELFF
TRBJ2-1	TRBV7-9	CASSSPPRGPGGYNEQFF